The next 24 T cell receptor beta chains were all read from a single sample in a study of blood T cell repertoires in COVID-19. Sequencing was performed with immunoSEQ multiplex PCR; in TCRdb, only in-frame clones are kept and a portion is missing. The repertoire has about 310,000 clones, about nine tenths of them found once; the top ten carry 1%. The specimen was peripheral blood. The receptor source for this set is a man between 45 and 60 years old with active or convalescent COVID-19.

The rearrangement joins TRBV10-2 to TRBJ2-5, with 16 bases lining up with TRBD2. Germline values: CDR1 WSHSY, CDR2 SAAADI. The CDR3 is 17 amino acids. Germline trimming cut 6 bases from V and 4 bases from J; bases unmatched to any gene: 8. CDR3 coding DNA: TGCGCCAGCAGCGAACCGGGACTAGCGGGAGGGAGAGAGACCCAGTACTTC. Translated: CASSEPGLAGGRETQYF.

The V and J genes are TRBV28 and TRBJ1-2; 11 bases fit TRBD1. The CDR3 loop spans 16 amino acids. Looked up from germline, CDR1 is MDHEN and CDR2 is SYDVKM. V gave up 2 bases and J gave up 2 bases; unmatched junction bases: 4. CDR3 coding DNA: TGTGCCAGCAGTTTAGGGGGGGACAGGGGGAACTATGGCTACACCTTC. As protein: CASSLGGDRGNYGYTF.

The chain joins TRBV4-3 to TRBJ1-2; TRBD1 matches at 9 bases. Per germline, CDR1 LGHNA and CDR2 YSLEER. CDR3 length: 17 residues. The junction had 15 bases not matched to a gene; V was cut back by 3 bases and J by 7 bases. CDR3 DNA: TGCGCCAGCAGCCATAGCCGGGACAGGGCTCGTCCGCGTGGCTACACCTTC. The encoded protein is CASSHSRDRARPRGYTF.

The V call is TRBV19, the J call TRBJ1-2; D gene uncertain. CDR1 and CDR2 (germline): LNHDA, SQIVND (reference sequence). V dropped 7 bases and J dropped 0 bases, with 9 bases sitting between them. There are 13 residues in the CDR3. As DNA, the CDR3 is TGTGCCAGTAAACAGCCGGCTAACTATGGCTACACCTTC. Protein: CASKQPANYGYTF.

This sequence joins TRBV7-8 and TRBJ2-1, with 10 bases lining up with TRBD2. The V and J ends lost 5 bases and 4 bases, in that order; junction bases with no gene match: 5. The CDR3 spans 15 residues. Germline CDR1 SGHVS, CDR2 FQNEAQ. For the CDR3, the DNA is TGTGCCAGCAGCCGAGGGACTAGCGATTACAATGAGCAGTTCTTC. Its translation is CASSRGTSDYNEQFF.

This clone was found once. The genes are TRBV28 and TRBJ1-2, with D hard to call. Between the trimmed V and J ends, which lost 8 bases and 6 bases, there was a span of 13 bases. This CDR3 spans 12 amino acids. Germline V gene lookup returns CDR1 MDHEN and CDR2 SYDVKM. CDR3: CASLRLSDGYTF. As DNA, the CDR3 is TGTGCCAGCTTGCGACTCTCCGATGGCTACACCTTC.

Comment on this clone: This specimen includes other DNA sequences encoding the same CDR3. The rearrangement joins TRBV6-5 to TRBJ2-7, with TRBD1 matching 11 bases. V lost 6 bases and J lost 4; bases outside the gene matches: 5. There are 14 residues in the CDR3. The germline V gene has CDR1 MNHEY and CDR2 SVGAGI. CDR3 in amino acids: CASSWTGGFYEQYF. The CDR3, as DNA: TGTGCCAGCAGCTGGACAGGGGGCTTTTACGAGCAGTACTTC.

V gene TRBV7-2 combines with J gene TRBJ2-1; 11 bases map to TRBD2. J gave up 6 bases and V 3 bases, and 1 base lay outside the gene matches. The CDR3 has 14 amino acids. Germline V gene sequence: CDR1 SGHTA, CDR2 FQGNSA. The CDR3 nucleotides are TGTGCCAGCAGCTTTACTAGCGGGAGCAATGAGCAGTTCTTC. Translation: CASSFTSGSNEQFF.

This clone was seen a few times. The genes are TRBV2 and TRBJ1-1; no firm D call. V shed 4 bases and J shed 1 base, with 7 bases lying between them. Germline lookup yields CDR1 SNHLY and CDR2 FYNNEI. This CDR3 comprises 13 residues. Here the CDR3 DNA reads TGTGCCAGCAGTGCCTACCCGAACACTGAAGCTTTCTTT. This codes for CASSAYPNTEAFF.

V gene TRBV7-8 combines with J gene TRBJ1-1; the D is unclear. CDR1 and CDR2 from the germline V gene are SGHVS and FQNEAQ. The CDR3 contains 15 residues. V gave up 0 bases and J gave up 1 base, with 9 bases separating them. CDR3: CASSLALAGNTEAFF. CDR3 coding DNA: TGTGCCAGCAGCTTAGCGCTTGCAGGGAACACTGAAGCTTTCTTT.

The CDR3 sequence: CASSVTGNTGELFF. CDR3 DNA: TGTGCCAGCAGCGTAACCGGGAACACCGGGGAGCTGTTTTTT. V is TRBV9 and J is TRBJ2-2, with unresolved D. V was trimmed by 1 base and J by 1 base, leaving 5 bases between them. The CDR3 sequence is 14 residues long. The germline V gene encodes CDR1 SGDLS and CDR2 YYNGEE.

This clone was seen once. The chain combines TRBV5-1 with TRBJ1-4; 7 bases fit TRBD1. V lost 4 bases and J lost 0; bases outside the gene matches: 6. Looked up from germline, CDR1 is SGHRS and CDR2 is YFSETQ. The length of the CDR3 is 16 residues. The CDR3 DNA reads as TGCGCCAGCAGCGGACAGGCCGGCCCAACTAATGAAAAACTGTTTTTT. As protein: CASSGQAGPTNEKLFF.

The rearrangement links TRBV24-1 to TRBJ2-3; no firm D call. The CDR3 loop spans 15 amino acids. CDR1 and CDR2 from the germline V gene are KGHDR and SFDVKD. V was clipped by 5 bases and J by 0 bases, with 11 bases between them. As DNA, the CDR3 is TGTGCCACCAGTGTAAGCCCCCACAGCACAGATACGCAGTATTTT. It translates to CATSVSPHSTDTQYF.

This sequence joins TRBV6-2 or TRBV6-3 and TRBJ2-5; the D gene is possibly TRBD2 (5 bases). Germline-derived CDR1 and CDR2 are MNHEY and SVGEGT. The CDR3 is made up of 14 amino acids. The germline V and J ends were trimmed by 0 bases and 5 bases, with 10 bases remaining between them. CDR3 nucleotide sequence: TGTGCCAGCAGTTACTCGACCGGGGTCGAGACCCAGTACTTC. It encodes CASSYSTGVETQYF.

The chain recombines TRBV7-2 with TRBJ2-5, with 8 nucleotides matching TRBD1. CDR1 and CDR2 from the germline V gene are SGHTA and FQGNSA. V gave up 1 base and J gave up 5 bases; unmatched junction bases: 9. This CDR3 spans 16 amino acids. CDR3 sequence reads: CASSLEQGGAEETQYF. As DNA, the CDR3 is TGTGCCAGCAGCTTAGAACAGGGGGGAGCGGAGGAGACCCAGTACTTC.

The chain links TRBV11-2 to TRBJ2-5; unclear D gene. The V and J ends lost 10 bases and 4 bases respectively, with 10 bases between them. Germline assignment: CDR1 SGHAT and CDR2 FQNNGV. The CDR3 contains 11 residues. CDR3 residues: CATSTGETQYF. CDR3 nucleotide sequence: TGTGCCACATCGACGGGAGAGACCCAGTACTTC.

This clone was found once. V is TRBV30 and J is TRBJ1-1, with unresolved D. V shed 4 bases and J shed 1 base, with 7 bases lying between them. This CDR3 has 12 amino acids. CDR1 is GTSNPN, CDR2 SVGIG, per germline (reference sequence). The CDR3 region has the DNA TGTGCCTGGACCCAGGCGAACACTGAAGCTTTCTTT. It yields the protein CAWTQANTEAFF.

As DNA, the CDR3 is TGTGCCAGCAGCTGGGGACAAGCCTACGAGCAGTACTTC. As protein: CASSWGQAYEQYF. This chain connects TRBV7-2 to TRBJ2-7; D may be TRBD1 (6 bases). The CDR3 is 13 residues long. The germline V gene encodes CDR1 SGHTA and CDR2 FQGNSA. V was shortened by 4 bases and J by 2 bases, with 9 bases between the two germline ends.

The chain employs TRBV9 and TRBJ2-3; weak D call: TRBD2 (6 bases). V lost 0 bases to trimming and J lost 0 bases, with 8 bases between them. The CDR3 runs to 15 residues. Germline CDR1 is SGDLS and CDR2 is YYNGEE. The CDR3 spells CASSVAGVSTDTQYF. The DNA for the CDR3 is TGTGCCAGCAGCGTAGCGGGAGTTAGCACAGATACGCAGTATTTT.

The chain has TRBV12-3 or TRBV12-4 and TRBJ1-1; D remains unclear. The CDR3 contains 13 residues. V lost 3 bases to trimming and J lost 1 base, with 6 bases between them. The CDR3, as DNA: TGTGCCAGCAGTTTCGAGGGGAACACTGAAGCTTTCTTT. Protein: CASSFEGNTEAFF.

The V gene is TRBV7-2, the J gene TRBJ2-1; TRBD2 matches at 12 bases. V was pared by 2 bases and J by 4 bases, with 3 bases of the junction left unmatched. CDR1 is SGHTA, CDR2 FQGNSA, per germline. This CDR3 spans 16 amino acids. CDR3 coding DNA: TGTGCCAGCAGCTTATCGGGGACTAGCGGGTACAATGAGCAGTTCTTC. Translation: CASSLSGTSGYNEQFF.

The chain is built from TRBV2 and TRBJ2-7; D may be TRBD1 (6 bases). Germline V gives CDR1 SNHLY, CDR2 FYNNEI. This CDR3 has 13 amino acids. Between the trimmed V and J ends, which lost 7 bases and 2 bases, there was a span of 12 bases. CDR3 sequence reads: CASNRDIAYEQYF. DNA for the CDR3: TGTGCCAGCAACCGGGACATCGCCTACGAGCAGTACTTC.

CDR3 sequence (DNA): TGTGCCAGCTCATCTACAGAGTATAATTCACCCCTCCACTTT. Its translation: CASSSTEYNSPLHF. The V and J genes are TRBV18 and TRBJ1-6, with unresolved D. The V end was cut by 5 bases, the J end by 4 bases, with 9 bases between. This CDR3 has 14 residues. Germline values: CDR1 KGHSH, CDR2 LQKENI.

The V gene is TRBV28, the J gene TRBJ2-7, with no clear D. Germline V gives CDR1 MDHEN, CDR2 SYDVKM. V lost 10 bases and J lost 5, with 12 bases in between. This CDR3 has 11 amino acids. The chain's CDR3 is CATQYPDEQYF. The CDR3 bases are TGTGCCACCCAATACCCGGACGAGCAGTACTTC.